Below are 3 T cell receptor beta chains sequenced from a single sample in a study of T cells in Graves' hyperthyroidism and ophthalmopathy. What was amplified from RNA transcripts were TCR beta CDR3 regions. HTBI primers were used for first-round RT-PCR of the TCR CDR3. TCRdb reanalysed the multiplex PCR reads using MiXCR and keeps one entry per CDR3 protein. The sample consists of fewer than 450,000 distinct CDR3 sequences, 15% to 20% of them appearing once. The sequencing input was blood. Receptors were obtained from a woman aged 25 to 39 with Graves' hyperthyroidism that later progressed to Graves' ophthalmopathy.

Many counts were recorded for this clonotype. The chain carries TRBV3-1 and TRBJ1-1; unclear D gene. In germline, CDR1 is LGHDT, CDR2 YNNKEL (reference sequence). Trimming pared 4 bases from V and 1 base from J, leaving 7 bases between. The CDR3 runs 13 residues. CDR3 DNA sequence: TGTGCCAGCAGCCCGGTCGCGAACACTGAAGCTTTCTTT. This gives the protein CASSPVANTEAFF.

About this clonotype: Being one base from a much bigger clone, this may be a read error. The J gene is TRBJ2-7, the V gene TRBV5-8; TRBD1 is a possible D gene (6 bases). The germline V gene encodes CDR1 SGHTS and CDR2 YDEGEE. The CDR3 is made up of 15 amino acids. V was clipped by 4 bases and J by 2 bases, with 16 bases between them. CDR3 nucleotides: TGTGCCAGCAGCCACTCCAGGGGTACAACCTACGAGCAGTACTTC. Its translation is CASSHSRGTTYEQYF.

In its sample, this clonotype was seen many times. This chain joins TRBV19 and TRBJ2-6, with D possibly being TRBD1 (6 bases). With 3 bases removed from V and 0 bases from J, the gap between germline ends came to 9 bases. The CDR3 has 16 residues. Germline V lookup: CDR1 LNHDA, CDR2 SQIVND (reference sequence). CDR3 DNA sequence: TGTGCCAGTAGTATGGGACACTCCTCTGGGGCCAACGTCCTGACTTTC. It encodes CASSMGHSSGANVLTF.